Shown below are 29 T cell receptor beta chains from a single sample sequenced in a study of blood T cell repertoires in COVID-19. Clones were read by immunoSEQ multiplex PCR, and TCRdb kept only the in-frame ones, dropping some. Of approximately 36,000 clones listed, roughly 87% are singletons. Sequencing was done on a sample of peripheral blood. The receptors shown here come from a man aged 55 to 70 with acute or convalescent COVID-19.

V gene TRBV5-4 combines with J gene TRBJ2-1; a possible D gene is TRBD2 (6 bases). Trimming removed 3 bases at V and 7 bases at J, with 11 bases between. Germline lookup yields CDR1 SGHNT and CDR2 YYREEE (reference sequence). This CDR3 has 13 residues. The CDR3 reads CASSSVEGNEQFF. The CDR3 region has the DNA TGTGCCAGCAGCTCTGTGGAGGGAAATGAGCAGTTCTTC.

This clone appeared a few times. The chain carries TRBV3-1 (or the pseudogene TRBV3-2) and TRBJ1-1; D unresolved. Per the germline V gene, CDR1 is LGHDT and CDR2 is YNNKEL (reference sequence). This CDR3 contains 13 residues. V lost 2 bases, J lost 1 base, and 5 bases lay in between. CDR3 bases: TGTGCCAGCAGCCAAACAGAGAACACTGAAGCTTTCTTT. This encodes CASSQTENTEAFF.

This clone was counted once. The chain joins TRBV25-1 to TRBJ1-4; D remains ambiguous. Germline V gene sequence: CDR1 MGHDK, CDR2 SYGVNS. V lost 1 base and J 7 bases, leaving 13 bases between the germline ends. The CDR3 runs 15 residues. The CDR3 spells CASSEWRGRGEKLFF. CDR3 coding DNA: TGTGCCAGCAGTGAATGGAGAGGTCGGGGTGAAAAACTGTTTTTT.

The rearrangement links TRBV11-2 to TRBJ2-2; D may be TRBD2 (6 bases). V gave up 5 bases and J gave up 1 base, with 14 bases separating them. Germline V gives CDR1 SGHAT, CDR2 FQNNGV. This CDR3 has 16 residues. The CDR3 nucleotides are TGTGCCAGCAGCCGGCGTGGGAGGCAGAACACCGGGGAGCTGTTTTTT. Translated, it gives CASSRRGRQNTGELFF.

The V and J genes are TRBV5-4 and TRBJ2-5; TRBD2 is a possible D gene (5 bases). There are 12 residues in the CDR3. V dropped 6 bases and J dropped 3 bases, with 9 bases sitting between them. The germline V gene has CDR1 SGHNT and CDR2 YYREEE (reference sequence). The CDR3 protein is CASTFGEETQYF. The CDR3, as DNA: TGTGCCAGCACCTTCGGGGAAGAGACCCAGTACTTC.

The chain joins TRBV5-1 to TRBJ2-5; TRBD2 matches at 12 bases. V lost 4 bases to trimming and J lost 5 bases; unmatched junction nucleotides: 6. Germline V gives CDR1 SGHRS, CDR2 YFSETQ. This CDR3 contains 15 residues. The CDR3 here is CASSPSGREGETQYF. CDR3 bases: TGCGCCAGCAGCCCTAGCGGGAGGGAGGGCGAGACCCAGTACTTC.

This clone has just one count. Here the CDR3 reads CASSQAGGDEQYV. The CDR3 DNA reads TGTGCCAGCAGCCAAGCGGGGGGGGACGAGCAGTACGTC. The V and J genes are TRBV3-1 (or the pseudogene TRBV3-2) and TRBJ2-7; 8 nucleotides agree with TRBD2. The germline CDR1 and CDR2 sequences are LGHDT and YNNKEL (reference sequence). The ends lost 1 base at V and 5 bases at J; junction bases unmatched: 1. This CDR3 is 13 amino acids long.

The chain links TRBV5-6 to TRBJ1-5; TRBD1 might be the D (5 bases). V lost 2 bases and J 2 bases, leaving 11 bases between the germline ends. Germline CDR1 is SGHDT and CDR2 is YYEEEE. The CDR3 totals 15 residues. This chain's CDR3 is CASSFQGYGNQPQHF. The CDR3 DNA sequence: TGTGCCAGCAGCTTCCAGGGATACGGCAATCAGCCCCAGCATTTT.

The chain recombines TRBV7-8 with TRBJ2-1; 7 bases are shared with TRBD2. V trimming: 5 bases; J trimming: 10 bases; junction bases outside the gene matches: 5. Germline CDR1 SGHVS, CDR2 FQNEAQ. The CDR3 has 12 amino acids. CDR3 loop: CASSPGRAEQFF. The CDR3 DNA reads as TGTGCCAGCAGCCCGGGGAGGGCCGAGCAGTTCTTC.

In its sample, this clone was seen once. The gene calls are TRBV6-2 or TRBV6-3 and TRBJ1-1; TRBD1 matches 7 bases. V trimming: 4 bases; J trimming: 11 bases; junction bases outside the gene matches: 7. The CDR3 is made up of 12 amino acids. Germline loops: CDR1 MNHEY, CDR2 SVGEGT. CDR3 loop: CASSSTGSFAFF. As DNA, the CDR3 is TGTGCCAGCAGTTCGACAGGGTCATTCGCTTTCTTT.

This chain links TRBV19 with TRBJ2-1, with TRBD1 as a possible D gene (6 bases). The V gene lost 0 bases and the J gene lost 7 bases, with 16 bases spanning the gap. The CDR3 is made up of 16 amino acids. CDR1 and CDR2 from the germline V gene are LNHDA and SQIVND (reference sequence). Written as DNA, the CDR3 is TGTGCCAGTAGTATAGATTTGTGGGGGCTGCGGAATGAGCAGTTCTTC. Its translation is CASSIDLWGLRNEQFF.

The chain combines TRBV29-1 with TRBJ2-1, with a weak D call TRBD1 (6 bases). V gave up 3 bases and J gave up 9 bases, with 15 bases separating them. Germline CDR1 and CDR2: SQVTM and ANQGSEA. The CDR3 extends over 13 amino acids. The chain's CDR3 is CSVEPRGFGEQFF. As DNA, the CDR3 is TGCAGCGTTGAGCCTAGGGGGTTTGGTGAGCAGTTCTTC.

The genes are TRBV12-5 and TRBJ2-5; no clear D. Germline CDR1 reads LGHNT; CDR2 reads FRNRAP. The CDR3 has 14 residues. The V and J ends lost 7 bases and 1 base respectively, with 13 bases between them. For the CDR3, the DNA is TGTGCTAGTGCCCGAGGTTCAGTCCAAGAGACCCAGTACTTC. Protein: CASARGSVQETQYF.

This chain uses TRBV6-5 with TRBJ2-7; 8 bases agree with TRBD2. The CDR3 sequence is 15 residues long. Germline CDR1 reads MNHEY; CDR2 reads SVGAGI. J was trimmed by 0 bases and V by 6 bases; bases with no gene match: 7. The CDR3 DNA follows: TGTGCCAGCAGGAATTTAGCGGGACTCTCCTACGAGCAGTACTTC. Translation: CASRNLAGLSYEQYF.

This clone qualifies as medium-sized. The chain combines TRBV10-1 with TRBJ2-7, with D possibly being TRBD2 (6 bases). Per germline, CDR1 WNHNN and CDR2 SYGVQD (reference sequence). The CDR3 is 12 residues long. The V end was cut by 8 bases, the J end by 5 bases, with 13 bases between. DNA of the CDR3: TGCGCCAGCGGACGAAGCGGGCACGAGCAGTACTTC. Its translation is CASGRSGHEQYF.

This chain joins TRBV20-1 and TRBJ2-1; D perhaps matches TRBD1 (7 bases). Germline loops: CDR1 DFQATT, CDR2 SNEGSKA (reference sequence). This CDR3 is 19 amino acids long. V was pared by 5 bases and J by 1 base, with 27 bases between. The CDR3 sequence is CSACGGQGDLVRSYNEQFF. The DNA of the CDR3 is TGCAGTGCTTGTGGGGGGCAGGGGGATCTAGTACGTTCCTACAATGAGCAGTTCTTC.

V usage is TRBV12-5 and J usage is TRBJ2-2; TRBD2 might be the D (5 bases). The CDR3 covers 14 residues. Germline V gene lookup returns CDR1 LGHNT and CDR2 FRNRAP. V shed 5 bases and J shed 2 bases, with 9 bases lying between them. The CDR3 coding sequence is TGTGCTAGTGGTCCCCGACTAAACACCGGGGAGCTGTTTTTT. It specifies CASGPRLNTGELFF.

V usage is TRBV6-5 and J usage is TRBJ2-6; D is perhaps TRBD1 (6 bases). Trimming shortened V by 9 bases and J by 1 base, and 10 bases separated the two germline ends. The CDR3 runs to 14 residues. Germline CDR1 MNHEY, CDR2 SVGAGI. For the CDR3, the DNA is TGTGCCAGTTCTCAGGGGTCTGGGGCCAACGTCCTGACTTTC. Translating it yields CASSQGSGANVLTF.

The chain is built from TRBV7-9 and TRBJ1-1; 7 bases are a match to TRBD1. Germline-derived CDR1 and CDR2 are SEHNR and FQNEAQ (reference sequence). V dropped 4 bases and J dropped 3; count of bases not matched to a gene: 5. The CDR3 is 14 residues long. CDR3 region: CASSSTGEDTEAFF. CDR3 coding DNA: TGTGCCAGCAGCTCCACAGGGGAGGACACTGAAGCTTTCTTT. The whole variable domain, filled in from reference TRBV7-9 and TRBJ1-1, reads DTGVSQNPRHKITKRGQNVTFRCDPISEHNRLYWYRQTLGQGPEFLTYFQNEAQLEKSRLLSDRFSAERPKGSFSTLEIQRTEQGDSAMYLCASSSTGEDTEAFFGQGTRLTVV.

The CDR3 region is CASSLGQGLVNEQFF. In nucleotides, the CDR3 is TGTGCCAGCAGCCTCGGACAGGGCCTGGTGAATGAGCAGTTCTTC. The chain combines TRBV4-2 with TRBJ2-1; 8 bases line up with TRBD1. Germline assignment: CDR1 LGHNA and CDR2 YNFKEQ. The CDR3 is made up of 15 amino acids. J was trimmed by 7 bases and V by 4 bases; bases with no gene match: 9.

V gene TRBV29-1 combines with J gene TRBJ2-5; possible D gene TRBD1, 6 bases. Germline CDR1 is SQVTM and CDR2 is ANQGSEA. This CDR3 is 12 amino acids long. Trimming took 8 bases from V and 2 from J, leaving 12 bases between them. CDR3 DNA: TGCAGCACGACAGGCACGCAAGAGACCCAGTACTTC. Amino acid sequence: CSTTGTQETQYF. The full variable domain, in which reference TRBV29-1 and TRBJ2-5 provide the parts outside the CDR3, is SAVISQKPSRDICQRGTSLTIQCQVDSQVTMMFWYRQQPGQSLTLIATANQGSEATYESGFVIDKFPISRPNLTFSTLTVSNMSPEDSSIYLCSTTGTQETQYFGPGTRLLVL.

The rearrangement joins TRBV6-1 to TRBJ1-5, with D possibly TRBD1 on 6 matching bases. Per germline, CDR1 MNHNS and CDR2 SASEGT. V lost 0 bases, J lost 6 bases, and 12 bases lay in between. This CDR3 is 15 amino acids long. In nucleotides, the CDR3 is TGTGCCAGCAGTGAAGCCGGGGAGGGGGTTCAGCCCCAGCATTTT. The encoded protein is CASSEAGEGVQPQHF.

V gene TRBV18 combines with J gene TRBJ1-1, with TRBD1 as a possible D gene (6 bases). Germline-derived CDR1 and CDR2 are KGHSH and LQKENI. The CDR3 is 15 residues long. Between the trimmed V and J ends, which lost 3 bases and 10 bases, there was a span of 21 bases. The CDR3 sequence is CASSPEPSPRGGAFF. For the CDR3, the DNA is TGTGCCAGCTCACCCGAACCCTCTCCCAGGGGCGGAGCTTTCTTT.

The chain carries TRBV11-2 and TRBJ2-1; 12 bases match TRBD2. Looked up from germline, CDR1 is SGHAT and CDR2 is FQNNGV. V shed 5 bases, J shed 9 bases, and the junction held 11 bases outside the gene matches. CDR3 size: 16 residues. CDR3 DNA: TGTGCCAGCAGCACCCGGACTAGCGGGAAGAGTATTGAGCAGTTCTTC. It is translated as CASSTRTSGKSIEQFF.

The J gene is TRBJ1-1, the V gene TRBV11-3; TRBD1 aligns across 10 bases. The junction had 11 bases not matched to a gene; V was cut back by 5 bases and J by 5 bases. Germline values: CDR1 SGHNT, CDR2 YENEEA. The CDR3 contains 16 residues. The CDR3 loop reads CASSAGQGGRRTEAFF. The CDR3 bases are TGTGCCAGCAGCGCAGGACAGGGGGGTCGTAGGACTGAAGCTTTCTTT.

The chain has TRBV7-2 and TRBJ1-1; D is perhaps TRBD1 (6 bases). Germline V gene lookup returns CDR1 SGHTA and CDR2 FQGNSA. V was pared by 1 base and J by 6 bases, with 9 bases between. The CDR3 extends over 13 amino acids. The CDR3 protein is CASSLGGGPEAFF. The CDR3 DNA sequence: TGTGCCAGCAGCTTAGGGGGGGGCCCTGAAGCTTTCTTT.

V usage is TRBV3-1 (or the pseudogene TRBV3-2) and J usage is TRBJ2-3; 10 bases line up with TRBD2. The length of the CDR3 is 15 residues. Trimming took 6 bases from V and 3 from J; bases not matched to a gene: 6. Germline values: CDR1 LGHDT, CDR2 YNNKEL (reference sequence). CDR3 DNA sequence: TGTGCCAGCAGGAAGCGGGAGGGCCTAACAGATACGCAGTATTTT. Amino acids: CASRKREGLTDTQYF.

The genes are TRBV2 and TRBJ2-2; D may be TRBD2 (6 bases). The ends were cut back, 7 bases at V and 7 bases at J, with 10 bases in the middle. CDR3 length equals 12 residues. Looked up from germline, CDR1 is SNHLY and CDR2 is FYNNEI. Here the CDR3 DNA reads TGTGCCAGCAATTCGGGACTCGGGGAGCTGTTTTTT. This gives the protein CASNSGLGELFF.

The V call is TRBV9, the J call TRBJ2-5; D gene uncertain. Germline CDR1 is SGDLS and CDR2 is YYNGEE. The CDR3 extends over 14 amino acids. V lost 5 bases and J 1 base, leaving 12 bases between the germline ends. The DNA for the CDR3 is TGTGCCAGCAGTGGCCTCACCTCCCAAGAGACCCAGTACTTC. It specifies CASSGLTSQETQYF. The variable domain in full, completed from reference TRBV9 and TRBJ2-5, reads DSGVTQTPKHLITATGQRVTLRCSPRSGDLSVYWYQQSLDQGLQFLIQYYNGEERAKGNILERFSAQQFPDLHSELNLSSLELGDSALYFCASSGLTSQETQYFGPGTRLLVL.